This T cell receptor (beta chain) was found in a study of radiation and T cells in renal cell carcinoma. Findings of the study overall: No pretreatment tumor biopsies were available for baseline clonotypes. From baseline, blood top tumor clonotypes peaked at 2 weeks post-radiation. Dominant CDR3 motifs occupied more repertoire in irradiated than control tumors.

Treatment indicated: 15 Gy SBRT to primary tumor, nephrectomy 4 weeks later. TCRdb keeps only in-frame clones here, not all; method: immunoSEQ multiplex PCR. The repertoire holds about 9,300 clones, with around 63% as singletons. About this clone itself: What it recognizes is unknown.

In germline, CDR1 is MGHDK, CDR2 SYGVNS. This CDR3 is 14 amino acids long. This clonotype was sampled from a woman aged 45 to 65 with renal cell carcinoma. The chain combines TRBV25-1 with TRBJ2-3; D gene uncertain. Here the sequenced sample was tumor tissue, taken from a patient whose treatment included radiotherapy and nephrectomy. CDR3 sequence: CDHRAGPCTDTQYF. The CDR3 DNA follows: TGTGATCATCGCGCAGGTCCGTGCACAGATACGCAGTATTTT.